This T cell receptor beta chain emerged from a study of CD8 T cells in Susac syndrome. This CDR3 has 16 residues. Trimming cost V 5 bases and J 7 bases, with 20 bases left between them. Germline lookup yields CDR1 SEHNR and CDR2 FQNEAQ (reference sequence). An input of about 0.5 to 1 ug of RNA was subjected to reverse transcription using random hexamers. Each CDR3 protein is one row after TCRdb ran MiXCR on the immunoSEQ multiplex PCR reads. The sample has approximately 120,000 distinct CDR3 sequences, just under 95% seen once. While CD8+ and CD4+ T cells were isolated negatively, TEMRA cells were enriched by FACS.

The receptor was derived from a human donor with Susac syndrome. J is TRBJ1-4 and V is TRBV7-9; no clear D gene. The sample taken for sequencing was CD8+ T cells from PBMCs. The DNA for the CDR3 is TGTGCCAGCAGCCACCCTTCCGGGCGCTTAGCTGAAAAACTGTTTTTT. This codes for CASSHPSGRLAEKLFF.